One sample yielded the 24 T cell receptor beta chains listed below, sequenced in a study of vaccination effects on CD4 cells after COVID-19. These receptors' targets are unknown. CD4+ T cell isolation took place after approximately 11 days of culture. Data came from immunoSEQ multiplex PCR; TCRdb stores just in-frame clones and leaves some out. The sample includes about 70,000 clones, more than 70% of them seen just once. The material was CD4+ T cells from PBMCs cultured without peptide, obtained before COVID-19 vaccination. These receptors were collected from a human donor who received a COVID-19 vaccine.

This clone was detected only a few times. The V gene is TRBV20-1, the J gene TRBJ2-1; TRBD1 might be the D (6 bases). V lost 3 bases and J 2 bases, leaving 8 bases between the germline ends. Germline V gene data show CDR1 as DFQATT and CDR2 as SNEGSKA (reference sequence). This CDR3 is built from 13 residues. The CDR3 loop reads CSASRGTYNEQFF. CDR3 nucleotides: TGCAGTGCTAGTAGGGGGACCTACAATGAGCAGTTCTTC.

The V and J genes are TRBV6-5 and TRBJ2-7; 9 bases are shared with TRBD1. V dropped 6 bases and J dropped 6; count of bases not matched to a gene: 9. The CDR3 is 14 amino acids. Germline V gene lookup returns CDR1 MNHEY and CDR2 SVGAGI. The CDR3 nucleotides read TGTGCCAGCAGCGGAGGGACAGGGTTGATCGAGCAGTACGTC. It encodes CASSGGTGLIEQYV.

CDR3 coding DNA: TGTGCCAGTAGTATAGTCCGACAGGGGGGGACTGAAGCTTTCTTT. Translation gives CASSIVRQGGTEAFF. This chain connects TRBV19 to TRBJ1-1; 9 nucleotides agree with TRBD1. In germline, CDR1 is LNHDA, CDR2 SQIVND (reference sequence). This CDR3 is built from 15 residues. The junction had 5 bases not matched to a gene; V was cut back by 1 base and J by 5 bases.

The chain carries TRBV7-3 and TRBJ1-5; 9 bases align to TRBD1. CDR1 SGHTA and CDR2 FQGTGA come from the germline V gene. The CDR3 loop spans 19 amino acids. The trim removed 4 bases at V and 0 bases at J, leaving 13 bases unmatched. The CDR3 spells CASSSYRQGEGYSNQPQHF. In DNA, the CDR3 is TGTGCCAGCAGCTCCTACAGACAGGGGGAGGGATATAGCAATCAGCCCCAGCATTTT.

V and J are TRBV6-4 and TRBJ2-1; D is ambiguous. In germline, CDR1 is MRHNA, CDR2 SNTAGT. The CDR3 sequence is 13 residues long. Trimming removed 3 bases at V and 5 bases at J, with 8 bases between. The CDR3 DNA reads as TGTGCCAGCAGTGAAAACAGAAACAATGAGCAGTTCTTC. Translation gives CASSENRNNEQFF.

This chain uses TRBV2 with TRBJ1-5, with 8 bases lining up with TRBD1. Germline CDR1 is SNHLY and CDR2 is FYNNEI. This CDR3 contains 18 residues. J was trimmed by 2 bases and V by 4 bases; bases with no gene match: 13. The CDR3 reads CASSGGKTGEGGNQPQHF. The CDR3 DNA is TGTGCCAGCAGTGGGGGAAAGACAGGGGAGGGTGGCAATCAGCCCCAGCATTTT.

This chain uses TRBV2 with TRBJ1-5; D uncertain. Trimming left V 4 bases short and J 5 bases short, with 12 bases between. The CDR3 contains 14 residues. From germline, CDR1 is SNHLY and CDR2 FYNNEI. The CDR3 coding sequence is TGTGCCAGCAGTGGCCCGAGGGTCGATCAGCCCCAGCATTTT. It codes for CASSGPRVDQPQHF.

DNA of the CDR3: TGTGCCAGCAGCCACGACCGGCGCGGCACCGGGGAGCTGTTTTTT. Its protein product is CASSHDRRGTGELFF. The rearrangement joins TRBV7-2 to TRBJ2-2; D not resolved. CDR1 SGHTA and CDR2 FQGNSA come from the germline V gene. V lost 5 bases to trimming and J lost 4 bases, with 14 bases between them. This CDR3 has 15 amino acids. Based on the CDR3 plus reference TRBV7-2 and TRBJ2-2, the full variable domain is GAGVSQSPSNKVTEKGKDVELRCDPISGHTALYWYRQSLGQGLEFLIYFQGNSAPDKSGLPSDRFSAERTGGSVSTLTIQRTQQEDSAVYLCASSHDRRGTGELFFGEGSRLTVL.

V usage is TRBV24-1 and J usage is TRBJ2-5; a possible D gene is TRBD1 (5 bases). Germline V gene data show CDR1 as KGHDR and CDR2 as SFDVKD. The CDR3 spans 15 residues. V lost 3 bases and J lost 2, with 12 bases in between. Here the CDR3 DNA reads TGTGCCACCAGTGATCGTAACAGGTTGCAAGAGACCCAGTACTTC. Translation: CATSDRNRLQETQYF.

The chain employs TRBV15 and TRBJ1-1; D gene unclear. The V end lost 0 bases, the J end lost 5 bases, and 10 bases lay between the germline ends. CDR3 size: 14 residues. Germline CDR1 is LNHNV and CDR2 is YYDKDF (reference sequence). The DNA of the CDR3 is TGTGCCACCAGCAGAGATTGGGTGCGGACTGAAGCTTTCTTT. As protein: CATSRDWVRTEAFF.

The gene calls are TRBV4-2 and TRBJ2-2; D gene uncertain. V was shortened by 1 base and J by 7 bases, with 10 bases between the two germline ends. This CDR3 spans 14 amino acids. CDR1 is LGHNA, CDR2 YNFKEQ, per germline. CDR3: CASSQVGSGGELFF. DNA for the CDR3: TGTGCCAGCAGCCAAGTTGGGTCGGGCGGGGAGCTGTTTTTT.

CDR3 bases: TGCGCCAGTTACAGGGATATGAACACTGAAGCTTTCTTT. Translating gives CASYRDMNTEAFF. The gene calls are TRBV5-1 and TRBJ1-1; the D gene is possibly TRBD1 (6 bases). This CDR3 has 13 residues. V was pared by 8 bases and J by 0 bases, with 11 bases between. Germline values: CDR1 SGHRS, CDR2 YFSETQ.

Notes on this clone: Other DNA sequences from this sample encode an identical CDR3 as well. This sequence joins TRBV5-4 and TRBJ1-1, with a tentative D call TRBD1 (6 bases). The CDR3 sequence is 13 residues long. Germline loops: CDR1 SGHNT, CDR2 YYREEE (reference sequence). V was clipped by 4 bases and J by 1 base, with 8 bases between them. The CDR3 nucleotides read TGTGCCAGCAGCCTGGACAGGAACACTGAAGCTTTCTTT. Protein: CASSLDRNTEAFF.

In this sample, this clone turned up once. This chain connects TRBV5-1 to TRBJ2-1; 7 bases fit TRBD1. This CDR3 comprises 15 residues. The germline gives CDR1 SGHRS, CDR2 YFSETQ. Unmatched junction bases numbered 7, after V lost 1 base and J lost 6 bases. CDR3 residues: CASSLWDREINEQFF. DNA of the CDR3: TGCGCCAGCAGCTTGTGGGACAGAGAAATCAATGAGCAGTTCTTC.

The DNA of the CDR3 is TGTGCCAGCAGGACAGGGGGGTCCTACGAGCAGTACGTC. Protein product: CASRTGGSYEQYV. The V and J genes are TRBV6-5 and TRBJ2-7, with 9 bases lining up with TRBD1. The trim removed 6 bases at V and 1 base at J, leaving 1 base unmatched. This CDR3 has 13 residues. Germline V gene data show CDR1 as MNHEY and CDR2 as SVGAGI.

The V gene is TRBV4-1, the J gene TRBJ1-2; 11 positions match TRBD1. Per germline, CDR1 MGHRA and CDR2 YSYEKL. The ends lost 0 bases at V and 1 base at J; junction bases unmatched: 4. The CDR3 sequence is 17 residues long. The CDR3, as DNA: TGCGCCAGCAGCCAAGAACCGGGACAGGGGGTTAACTATGGCTACACCTTC. It specifies CASSQEPGQGVNYGYTF.

V gene TRBV6-2 or TRBV6-3 combines with J gene TRBJ2-5, with 8 bases fitting TRBD2. V trimming: 8 bases; J trimming: 4 bases; junction bases outside the gene matches: 9. CDR1 and CDR2 from the germline V gene are MNHEY and SVGEGT. The CDR3 is 14 residues long. In DNA, the CDR3 is TGTGCCAGCCGCCGGGGGGGGGCGGCAGAGACCCAGTACTTC. Translated: CASRRGGAAETQYF.

V is TRBV9 and J is TRBJ1-6; D is perhaps TRBD1 (6 bases). CDR3 size: 15 residues. Germline assignment: CDR1 SGDLS and CDR2 YYNGEE. Trimming removed 1 base at V and 10 bases at J, with 15 bases between. For the CDR3, the DNA is TGTGCCAGCAGCGTAAATCCCGGCCAGGGGTCACCCCTCCACTTT. This translates into CASSVNPGQGSPLHF.

The V and J genes are TRBV7-2 and TRBJ2-1, with 11 nucleotides matching TRBD2. Germline V CDR1 and CDR2: SGHTA, FQGNSA. The CDR3 is 17 amino acids. J gave up 6 bases and V 5 bases, and 12 bases lay outside the gene matches. Here the CDR3 DNA reads TGTGCCAGCAGCCCCCGAGGACTAGCGGGCGGATTCAATGAGCAGTTCTTC. Translation gives CASSPRGLAGGFNEQFF.

The chain recombines TRBV14 with TRBJ1-6; no clear D. The V and J ends lost 8 bases and 14 bases respectively, with 10 bases between them. CDR1 is SGHDN and CDR2 is FVKESK in the germline V gene. CDR3 size: 10 residues. CDR3 residues: CASPLVALHF. The CDR3 DNA is TGTGCCAGCCCTCTGGTGGCCCTCCACTTT.

This chain joins TRBV11-2 and TRBJ1-3, with a possible D match to TRBD1 (5 bases). Germline values: CDR1 SGHAT, CDR2 FQNNGV. This CDR3 has 14 residues. Between the trimmed V and J ends, which lost 5 bases and 4 bases, there was a span of 12 bases. The CDR3, as DNA: TGTGCCAGCAGCCGAGGGGATTTAGGAAACACCATATATTTT. Translated, it gives CASSRGDLGNTIYF.

This clone was seen a handful of times. The chain is built from TRBV2 and TRBJ2-7; D is unclear. The V end lost 5 bases, the J end lost 0 bases, and 11 bases lay between the germline ends. Germline values: CDR1 SNHLY, CDR2 FYNNEI. This CDR3 region has 14 residues. The CDR3 loop reads CASSLSRISYEQYV. The DNA of the CDR3 is TGTGCCAGCAGTCTTAGCCGAATCTCCTACGAGCAGTACGTC.

The V gene is TRBV6-5, the J gene TRBJ2-2, with 7 bases fitting TRBD2. The CDR3 spans 15 residues. J gave up 4 bases and V 2 bases, and 4 bases lay outside the gene matches. Germline assignment: CDR1 MNHEY and CDR2 SVGAGI. CDR3 sequence (DNA): TGTGCCAGCAGTTACAAGGGAGGGAGCACCGGGGAGCTGTTTTTT. Translation: CASSYKGGSTGELFF.

The table lists this clone with a few counts. The rearrangement joins TRBV5-4 to TRBJ2-3, with D hard to call. Trimming shortened V by 2 bases and J by 3 bases, and 7 bases separated the two germline ends. Germline values: CDR1 SGHNT, CDR2 YYREEE (reference sequence). This CDR3 is built from 13 residues. The CDR3 loop is CASSLIPTDTQYF. CDR3 nucleotide sequence: TGTGCCAGCAGCTTAATCCCGACAGATACGCAGTATTTT.